What follows is one TCR beta chain and its context. This sample was taken from a study of response to subunit inactivated influenza vaccine. One entry per CDR3 protein results from TCRdb running MiXCR on the RT-PCR reads. The data show around 300,000 distinct CDR3 sequences, around 22% seen once. This CDR3 spans 17 amino acids. CDR1 is KGHDR, CDR2 SFDVKD, per germline. J was trimmed by 4 bases and V by 4 bases; bases with no gene match: 5. This TCR was sampled from a man in his fifties or sixties who received an inactivated influenza vaccine. The chain is built from TRBV24-1 and TRBJ2-1; 14 nucleotides agree with TRBD2. Source: PBMCs from blood, taken 21 months after vaccination. The CDR3 bases are TGTGCCACCAGTGACCTCGGACTAGCGGGGGGTTACAATGAGCAGTTCTTC. Its protein is CATSDLGLAGGYNEQFF.